This note documents a single T cell receptor (beta chain) sequence. The antigen remains undetermined. This entry comes from a study of graft-versus-host responses after intestinal transplantation. The wider study: Once they had received anti-thymocyte globulin induction, all recipients took tacrolimus and steroids for about three years. Whole-study findings and limits: Ileal or blood samples showed some GvH clones first, and such clones were also found in recipient marrow. GvH clone levels peaked in circulation, and this peak was associated with early post-transplant HvG declines.

Per the germline V gene, CDR1 is SNHLY and CDR2 is FYNNEI. This CDR3 region has 13 residues. The V gene end was trimmed by 10 bases and the J gene end by 0 bases; junction bases not matched to a gene: 4. Sequencing was performed with immunoSEQ multiplex PCR; in TCRdb, only in-frame clones are kept and a portion is missing. The top ten hold about 0.4% of the sample, which has fewer than 95,000 clones, about nine tenths seen once. V is TRBV2 and J is TRBJ1-1; 8 nucleotides align to TRBD1. Sequencing used unstimulated CD8+ T cells sorted from spleen or lymph node cells, obtained before transplant. This clonotype originated in a human donor who was the organ donor for an intestinal transplant. The CDR3 nucleotides are TGTGCCACCCAGGGGGCGATGAACACTGAAGCTTTCTTT. Its translation is CATQGAMNTEAFF. The variable domain in full, with the rest retrieved from reference TRBV2 and TRBJ1-1, is EPEVTQTPSHQVTQMGQEVILRCVPISNHLYFYWYRQILGQKVEFLVSFYNNEISEKSEIFDDQFSVERPDGSNFTLKIRSTKLEDSAMYFCATQGAMNTEAFFGQGTRLTVV.